This T cell receptor beta chain was found in a study of molecular identifiers for immune sequencing clone quantification. Germline V CDR1 and CDR2: SGHNT, YYREEE (reference sequence). The CDR3 has 14 amino acids. Trimming shortened V by 2 bases and J by 5 bases, and 13 bases separated the two germline ends. TCRdb independently ran MiXCR on the PCR reads; one entry per CDR3 protein. The sample shows more than 95,000 distinct CDR3 sequences, 20% to 25% of them seen only once. The rearrangement uses TRBV5-4 and TRBJ2-5; no firm D call. Sequenced material: naive CD8+ T cells from blood, with Jurkat cell RNA spiked in. The subset is: FACS-sorted CD8+CD4-CCR7+CD45RA+ naive T cells. The TCR was taken from a human donor in good health. Some libraries in this study had Jurkat cell RNA spiked in. CDR3 bases: TGTGCCAGCAGCTTAGGTGGGGTGGAGGAGACCCAGTACTTC. Amino acids: CASSLGGVEETQYF.